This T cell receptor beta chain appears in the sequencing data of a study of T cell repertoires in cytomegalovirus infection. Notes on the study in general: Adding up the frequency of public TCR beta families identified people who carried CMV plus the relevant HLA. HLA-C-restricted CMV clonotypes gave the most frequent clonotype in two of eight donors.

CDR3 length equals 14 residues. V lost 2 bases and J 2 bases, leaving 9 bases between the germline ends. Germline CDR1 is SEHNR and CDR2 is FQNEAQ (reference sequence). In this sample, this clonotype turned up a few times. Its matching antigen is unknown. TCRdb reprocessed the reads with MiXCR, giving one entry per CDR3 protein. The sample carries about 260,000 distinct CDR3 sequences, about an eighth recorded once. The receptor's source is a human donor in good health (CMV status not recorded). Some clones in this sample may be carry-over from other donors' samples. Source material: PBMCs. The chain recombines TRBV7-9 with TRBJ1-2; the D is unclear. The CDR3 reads CASSLSDLNYGYTF. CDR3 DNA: TGTGCCAGCAGCTTATCTGACCTCAACTATGGCTACACCTTC.